This record looks at one T cell receptor (beta chain) sequence and its context. Its antigen remains unknown. CD45RO negativity and positive selection for CCR7 defined naive CD8 cells, a population that excluded terminally differentiated effector memory CD45RA+ cells. These data belong to a study of shared clonotypes between healthy human individuals. The study's findings and limits: Naive subsets typically showed greater estimated richness than memory subsets.

The V gene end was trimmed by 6 bases and the J gene end by 7 bases; junction bases not matched to a gene: 10. CDR3 length: 16 residues. Germline V CDR1 and CDR2: ENHRY, SYGVKD. Generated by immunoSEQ multiplex PCR, the TCRdb table keeps only in-frame clones and is missing some. The data show about 2,200,000 clones, with roughly 91% seen just once and about 1.5% held by the top ten. Sequencing was done on a sample of naive CD8+ T cells from PBMCs. This TCR was recovered from a man younger than 35 in good health. Some clones in this sample may be carry-over from other donors' samples. The chain is built from TRBV10-3 and TRBJ1-4, with 11 bases lining up with TRBD1. The chain's CDR3 is CAISPAGGQGVEKLFF. CDR3 in DNA: TGTGCCATCAGCCCGGCGGGGGGACAGGGGGTTGAAAAACTGTTTTTT.